The present TCR beta chain was sequenced within a study of OX40 agonist ivuxolimab in advanced cancers. Study-level information: Patients took ivuxolimab, an agonistic anti-OX40 (CD134) antibody. The study, taken as a whole, reports: Clonal expansion was among the lowest in partial responders at 0.1-3.0 mg/kg, especially CD8+. Part of the nonresponder group also had normalized T-cell clonal expansion that was low. No determination was made of the antigen specificity of the expanded peripheral T cells.

Generated by immunoSEQ multiplex PCR, the TCRdb table keeps only in-frame clones and is missing some. The sample records roughly 100,000 clones, approximately 90% being singletons. Only one count was recorded for this clone. Its target is not known. The CDR3 is 14 amino acids. Germline V CDR1 and CDR2: MNHNS, SASEGT. Trimming cost V 2 bases and J 7 bases, with 14 bases left between them. Sample: CD4+ or CD8+ T cells sorted from blood, taken in a trial of the OX40 agonist ivuxolimab. The gene calls are TRBV6-1 and TRBJ2-5; D is ambiguous. The TCR comes from an adult with an advanced solid tumor such as melanoma, head and neck, liver or kidney cancer. The CDR3 coding sequence is TGTGCCAGCAGTGAATTCGAAGCATTGGGGACCCAGTACTTC. Amino acids: CASSEFEALGTQYF.